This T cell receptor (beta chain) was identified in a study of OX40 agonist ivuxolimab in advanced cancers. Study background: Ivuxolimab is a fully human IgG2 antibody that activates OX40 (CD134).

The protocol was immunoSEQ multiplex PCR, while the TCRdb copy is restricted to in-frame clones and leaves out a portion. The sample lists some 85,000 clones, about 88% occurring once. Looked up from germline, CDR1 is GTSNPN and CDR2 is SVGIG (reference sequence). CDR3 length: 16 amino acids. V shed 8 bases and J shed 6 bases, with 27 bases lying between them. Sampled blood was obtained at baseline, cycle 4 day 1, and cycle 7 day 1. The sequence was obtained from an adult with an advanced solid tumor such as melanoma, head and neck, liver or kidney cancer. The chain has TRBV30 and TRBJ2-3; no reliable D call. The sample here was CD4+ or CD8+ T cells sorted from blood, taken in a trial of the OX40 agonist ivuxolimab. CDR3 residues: CAQSGYTGRSSDTQYF. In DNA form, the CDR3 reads TGTGCCCAATCGGGTTACACCGGGCGTTCTTCGGATACGCAGTATTTT.